A few counts support the clone carrying this T cell receptor beta chain. These data belong to a study of blood T cell repertoires in COVID-19. The CDR3 is made up of 16 amino acids. Per germline, CDR1 LNHNV and CDR2 YYDKDF (reference sequence). Trimming took 3 bases from V and 0 from J, leaving 13 bases between them. This table comes from immunoSEQ multiplex PCR, and its TCRdb copy is limited to in-frame clones, with some not included. This table has around 220,000 clones, approximately 80% appearing once. Sequencing used PBMCs or T cells enriched from blood (not recorded which). The J gene is TRBJ2-3, the V gene TRBV15, with D maybe TRBD2 (7 bases). This TCR came from a woman in her forties with acute COVID-19. In DNA form, the CDR3 reads TGTGCCACCAGCAGGGGGAGGGGGGGTAGCACAGATACGCAGTATTTT. It is translated as CATSRGRGGSTDTQYF.